The next 24 T cell receptor beta chains were all read from a single sample in a study of naive and memory T cell subsets. Two oligonucleotides, mixed equimolar, formed the beta constant-region primer covering TRBC1 and TRBC2. Nested alpha and beta constant-region primers with the SP2 primer drove four PCR rounds on ligated cDNA. TCRdb processed the UMI-ligation and nested PCR reads anew with MiXCR; each CDR3 protein has one entry. The repertoire holds under 25,000 distinct CDR3 sequences, with around 9% as singletons. Sequencing input: central memory CD8+ T cells from blood. These TCRs come from a human donor in good health.

This clonotype was counted only a few times. The genes are TRBV7-8 and TRBJ2-3; TRBD2 matches 7 bases. The germline CDR1 and CDR2 sequences are SGHVS and FQNEAQ. The trim removed 5 bases at V and 0 bases at J, leaving 8 bases unmatched. This CDR3 contains 16 residues. CDR3 sequence: CASSPLLATSTDTQYF. The CDR3 nucleotides read TGTGCCAGCAGCCCCTTACTAGCGACTAGCACAGATACGCAGTATTTT.

This clonotype was counted at least ten times. The V and J genes are TRBV12-3 or TRBV12-4 and TRBJ1-1, with 7 bases fitting TRBD1. After removal of 4 bases from V and 0 bases from J, the junction contained 2 bases not matched to a gene. The CDR3 is 14 amino acids. CDR3 loop: CASSSGTVNTEAFF. CDR3 in DNA: TGTGCCAGCAGTTCCGGGACAGTGAACACTGAAGCTTTCTTT.

This clonotype was recorded at least ten times. V and J are TRBV12-3 or TRBV12-4 and TRBJ1-1, with 7 bases fitting TRBD1. CDR3 size: 15 residues. V gave up 7 bases and J gave up 0 bases; unmatched junction bases: 8. Here the CDR3 reads CASTTPQGMNTEAFF. CDR3 bases: TGTGCCAGCACTACACCACAGGGGATGAACACTGAAGCTTTCTTT.

This clonotype has at least ten counts. The chain carries TRBV28 and TRBJ1-1; D is unclear. The germline V and J ends were trimmed by 3 bases and 4 bases, with 12 bases remaining between them. Germline loops: CDR1 MDHEN, CDR2 SYDVKM. This CDR3 contains 14 residues. CDR3 DNA: TGTGCCAGCAGTTTGGGCCTGGTGAGCACTGAAGCTTTCTTT. It translates to CASSLGLVSTEAFF.

This clonotype has just a few counts. The V and J genes are TRBV20-1 and TRBJ2-3, with D maybe TRBD2 (5 bases). The CDR3 has 16 residues. V was clipped by 3 bases and J by 0 bases, with 16 bases between them. In germline, CDR1 is DFQATT, CDR2 SNEGSKA (reference sequence). CDR3 sequence reads: CSARDSRPHSTDTQYF. The CDR3 DNA follows: TGCAGTGCTAGGGACTCCCGACCCCATAGCACAGATACGCAGTATTTT.

The chain employs TRBV20-1 and TRBJ2-7; D unclear. Germline lookup yields CDR1 DFQATT and CDR2 SNEGSKA (reference sequence). This CDR3 has 14 residues. V was shortened by 0 bases and J by 5 bases, with 14 bases between the two germline ends. The CDR3 DNA sequence: TGCAGTGCTAGAGAAGACCTAAAACCCCACGAGCAGTACTTC. It is translated as CSAREDLKPHEQYF.

The V and J genes are TRBV19 and TRBJ1-5; the match to TRBD1 covers 8 bases. The germline V gene has CDR1 LNHDA and CDR2 SQIVND (reference sequence). After removal of 5 bases from V and 2 bases from J, the junction contained 11 bases not matched to a gene. This CDR3 comprises 17 residues. CDR3 in amino acids: CASSHNRGYDGNQPQHF. In nucleotides, the CDR3 is TGTGCCAGTAGTCACAACAGGGGGTATGACGGCAATCAGCCCCAGCATTTT.

This clonotype was counted between two and nine times. The chain has TRBV28 and TRBJ2-2; 7 nucleotides align to TRBD2. CDR1 is MDHEN, CDR2 SYDVKM, per germline. The V gene end was trimmed by 0 bases and the J gene end by 0 bases; junction bases not matched to a gene: 4. CDR3 length: 17 amino acids. CDR3 sequence: CASSLWSSGANTGELFF. DNA of the CDR3: TGTGCCAGCAGTTTATGGTCTAGCGGAGCGAACACCGGGGAGCTGTTTTTT.

This clonotype was counted at least ten times. V is TRBV28 and J is TRBJ2-5, with D uncertain. The CDR3 has 15 amino acids. Germline V gene data show CDR1 as MDHEN and CDR2 as SYDVKM. V lost 2 bases and J 0 bases, leaving 10 bases between the germline ends. CDR3 sequence reads: CASSLQTSYQETQYF. In DNA, the CDR3 is TGTGCCAGCAGTTTACAGACTTCGTACCAAGAGACCCAGTACTTC.

This clonotype was observed a handful of times. This chain links TRBV14 with TRBJ2-7, with no clear D. Germline-derived CDR1 and CDR2 are SGHDN and FVKESK. This CDR3 spans 15 amino acids. Between the trimmed V and J ends, which lost 2 bases and 0 bases, there was a span of 11 bases. The CDR3 DNA reads TGTGCCAGCAGCCAAAAAAGGGTCCGCTCCTACGAGCAGTACTTC. Translating it yields CASSQKRVRSYEQYF.

The V call is TRBV20-1, the J call TRBJ2-7, with 12 positions matching TRBD2. The length of the CDR3 is 14 residues. Germline CDR1 is DFQATT and CDR2 is SNEGSKA (reference sequence). With V trimmed by 6 bases and J by 6 bases, 9 bases remained unmatched. The CDR3 reads CSARTSGDLLEQYF. As DNA, the CDR3 is TGCAGTGCGCGGACTAGCGGGGATCTTCTCGAGCAGTACTTC.

In its sample, this clonotype was seen many times. This rearrangement joins TRBV27 to TRBJ2-1, with D perhaps TRBD2 (6 bases). V lost 5 bases, J lost 9 bases, and 23 bases lay in between. The CDR3 has 16 amino acids. The germline gives CDR1 MNHEY, CDR2 SMNVEV (reference sequence). The CDR3 DNA sequence: TGTGCCAGCAGTCTCACATCGGGAGTGGGGTATGGTGAGCAGTTCTTC. It yields the protein CASSLTSGVGYGEQFF.

With regard to this clonotype: Since a much larger clone is just one base distant, this may be a read error. The J gene is TRBJ2-7, the V gene TRBV12-3 or TRBV12-4, with 11 nucleotides matching TRBD2. The ends lost 4 bases at V and 5 bases at J; junction bases unmatched: 7. There are 15 residues in the CDR3. The CDR3 sequence: CASSSGTSGSNEQYF. CDR3 DNA sequence: TGTGCCAGCAGTTCTGGGACTAGCGGTTCAAACGAGCAGTACTTC.

This clonotype was counted many times. The chain is built from TRBV27 and TRBJ1-1; D possibly corresponds to TRBD1 (6 bases). CDR3 length: 11 residues. Germline V lookup: CDR1 MNHEY, CDR2 SMNVEV (reference sequence). Trimming cost V 6 bases and J 10 bases, with 12 bases left between them. The CDR3 here is CASSWGTIAFF. CDR3 nucleotide sequence: TGTGCCAGCAGCTGGGGGACAATAGCTTTCTTT.

The table lists this clonotype with a few counts. This chain uses TRBV7-9 with TRBJ2-1, with TRBD2 identical over 7 bases. The CDR3 length is 15 residues. The germline V gene encodes CDR1 SEHNR and CDR2 FQNEAQ (reference sequence). V lost 8 bases and J lost 6; bases outside the gene matches: 13. The CDR3 region is CASEHGLAAPNEQFF. The DNA for the CDR3 is TGTGCCAGCGAACATGGGCTAGCGGCCCCCAATGAGCAGTTCTTC.

This clonotype is medium-sized by share. The chain is built from TRBV7-8 and TRBJ2-7; D unresolved. Germline assignment: CDR1 SGHVS and CDR2 FQNEAQ. This CDR3 has 16 amino acids. V was clipped by 1 base and J by 3 bases, with 16 bases between them. For the CDR3, the DNA is TGTGCCAGCAGCTTAGTTGGTGAGGTTAGAGGCTACGAGCAGTACTTC. Its protein is CASSLVGEVRGYEQYF.

This clonotype was found a few times. The chain carries TRBV28 and TRBJ2-3, with TRBD2 matching 9 bases. The CDR3 totals 15 residues. The germline CDR1 and CDR2 sequences are MDHEN and SYDVKM. Germline trimming cut 1 base from V and 5 bases from J; bases unmatched to any gene: 4. The CDR3, as DNA: TGTGCCAGCAGTTTATTGGAAGCGGGAGGAGATACGCAGTATTTT. Translation gives CASSLLEAGGDTQYF.

There are many counts of this clonotype. The V gene is TRBV5-6, the J gene TRBJ1-2; D unclear. The V gene lost 2 bases and the J gene lost 4 bases, with 18 bases spanning the gap. Germline V lookup: CDR1 SGHDT, CDR2 YYEEEE. The CDR3 is made up of 16 amino acids. The CDR3 sequence is CASSFETGRSTYGYTF. DNA of the CDR3: TGTGCCAGCAGCTTCGAGACGGGCAGGAGTACCTATGGCTACACCTTC.

This chain uses TRBV15 with TRBJ2-5; D remains ambiguous. CDR3 length equals 16 residues. Germline-derived CDR1 and CDR2 are LNHNV and YYDKDF (reference sequence). Trimming took 1 base from V and 5 from J, leaving 17 bases between them. CDR3 bases: TGTGCCACCAGCAGAGGCTTAGGACCAGCGAGGGAGACCCAGTACTTC. It specifies CATSRGLGPARETQYF.

The chain is built from TRBV7-6 and TRBJ2-5; 10 bases are a match to TRBD1. The CDR3 runs 17 residues. Per germline, CDR1 SGHVS and CDR2 FNYEAQ. V was clipped by 1 base and J by 2 bases; unmatched bases: 7. The CDR3 DNA follows: TGTGCCAGCAGCTTAGGTTTGGGGACAGGGGAACAAGAGACCCAGTACTTC. Protein sequence: CASSLGLGTGEQETQYF.

This clonotype came up once. This sequence joins TRBV28 and TRBJ2-7, with D perhaps TRBD1 (6 bases). There are 15 residues in the CDR3. Germline CDR1 is MDHEN and CDR2 is SYDVKM. Trimming took 5 bases from V and 3 from J, leaving 17 bases between them. The CDR3: CASSQRTGSFYEQYF. CDR3 in DNA: TGTGCCAGCAGTCAACGAACAGGGAGCTTCTACGAGCAGTACTTC.

This clonotype was found a few times. The CDR3 region has the DNA TGTGCCAGTAGTATAGGTGGGACTAGCGGGAGGTGGGGGCAGTTCTTC. It translates to CASSIGGTSGRWGQFF. The V gene is TRBV19, the J gene TRBJ2-1; TRBD2 agrees at 15 bases. The CDR3 consists of 16 residues. V dropped 1 base and J dropped 12; count of bases not matched to a gene: 7. Germline V CDR1 and CDR2: LNHDA, SQIVND (reference sequence). Combining the CDR3 with reference TRBV19 and TRBJ2-1 gives the whole variable domain DGGITQSPKYLFRKEGQNVTLSCEQNLNHDAMYWYRQDPGQGLRLIYYSQIVNDFQKGDIAEGYSVSREKKESFPLTVTSAQKNPTAFYLCASSIGGTSGRWGQFFGPGTRLTVL.

The chain combines TRBV20-1 with TRBJ2-6; 8 bases fit TRBD1. The CDR3 covers 16 residues. Germline values: CDR1 DFQATT, CDR2 SNEGSKA (reference sequence). Germline trimming cut 4 bases from V and 0 bases from J; bases unmatched to any gene: 5. The CDR3 nucleotides read TGCAGTGCTATCCAGGGGGCCCCCTCTGGGGCCAACGTCCTGACTTTC. Translating gives CSAIQGAPSGANVLTF.

The chain carries TRBV4-3 and TRBJ1-6, with D possibly matching TRBD1 (5 bases). V was trimmed by 0 bases and J by 4 bases, leaving 10 bases between them. Germline CDR1 reads LGHNA; CDR2 reads YSLEER. The CDR3 covers 16 residues. Here the CDR3 reads CASSQDRGDYNSPLHF. CDR3 nucleotide sequence: TGCGCCAGCAGCCAAGATAGGGGAGATTATAATTCACCCCTCCACTTT.